Presented here are 26 T cell receptor beta chains from one specimen sequenced in a study of shared clonotypes between healthy human individuals. Profiled with immunoSEQ multiplex PCR; TCRdb holds only in-frame clones, not every one. The data contain roughly 1,800,000 clones, roughly 94% of them singletons. CD45RO negativity and positive selection for CCR7 defined naive CD8 cells, a population that excluded terminally differentiated effector memory CD45RA+ cells. Sequenced input: naive CD8+ T cells sorted from blood. Receptors were obtained from a young man in good health.

The J gene is TRBJ1-1, the V gene TRBV6-5, with 7 bases that match TRBD1. The CDR3 runs to 14 residues. J was trimmed by 5 bases and V by 5 bases; bases with no gene match: 8. Looked up from germline, CDR1 is MNHEY and CDR2 is SVGAGI. The CDR3 loop reads CASSLGGEWTEAFF. The CDR3 DNA is TGTGCCAGCAGTCTAGGGGGCGAGTGGACTGAAGCTTTCTTT.

The chain links TRBV27 to TRBJ1-5, with D maybe TRBD1 (6 bases). Germline V gene lookup returns CDR1 MNHEY and CDR2 SMNVEV (reference sequence). This CDR3 contains 14 residues. V was pared by 6 bases and J by 0 bases, with 9 bases between. The CDR3 DNA reads as TGTGCCAGCAGGACGACAGGTAGCAATCAGCCCCAGCATTTT. Amino acid sequence: CASRTTGSNQPQHF.

This chain uses TRBV4-1 with TRBJ1-4, with 8 positions matching TRBD1. Germline trimming cut 3 bases from V and 7 bases from J; bases unmatched to any gene: 4. Germline assignment: CDR1 MGHRA and CDR2 YSYEKL. CDR3 length equals 14 residues. CDR3 protein: CASSQADRGEKLFF. Here the CDR3 DNA reads TGCGCCAGCAGCCAGGCAGACAGGGGTGAAAAACTGTTTTTT.

The CDR3, as DNA: TGTGCCAGCAGCTCCAGGGGCGGTGAAGCTTTCTTT. The encoded protein is CASSSRGGEAFF. This chain links TRBV7-9 with TRBJ1-1, with D tentatively TRBD1 (6 bases). Deletions cut 4 bases from V and 7 bases from J, with 10 bases between. The V gene's germline CDR1 is SEHNR and CDR2 FQNEAQ (reference sequence). CDR3 length: 12 amino acids.

CDR3 DNA: TGTGCCAGCCTCCGATCCCTGCGGGGTTCACCCCTCCACTTT. Translated, it gives CASLRSLRGSPLHF. The chain uses TRBV6-1 and TRBJ1-6; D not resolved. CDR1 MNHNS and CDR2 SASEGT come from the germline V gene. The CDR3 contains 14 residues. V lost 8 bases and J 9 bases, leaving 17 bases between the germline ends.

This chain joins TRBV5-6 and TRBJ2-1; D gene uncertain. The ends were cut back, 0 bases at V and 4 bases at J, with 8 bases in the middle. The CDR3 spans 14 residues. The V gene's germline CDR1 is SGHDT and CDR2 YYEEEE. The CDR3 coding sequence is TGTGCCAGCAGCTTGGGGCCTGAGTACAATGAGCAGTTCTTC. It translates to CASSLGPEYNEQFF.

To note about this clone: Other DNA sequences in the same sample also yield this CDR3. The rearrangement uses TRBV27 and TRBJ1-2, with 7 bases identical to TRBD1. The CDR3 spans 13 residues. Germline values: CDR1 MNHEY, CDR2 SMNVEV (reference sequence). V lost 2 bases to trimming and J lost 6 bases; unmatched junction nucleotides: 3. CDR3 loop: CASSLTGVDGYTF. The CDR3 DNA sequence: TGTGCCAGCAGTTTAACAGGGGTGGATGGCTACACCTTC.

The V and J genes are TRBV21-1 and TRBJ2-7; TRBD1, as called in the table, went unchecked against the DNA. TRBV21-1 is marked as a pseudogene. The CDR3 consists of 17 residues. DNA of the CDR3: TGTGCCAGCAGCAAAACGGTGACAGGATTCCGTCCCCTCGAGCAGTACTTC. This encodes CASSKTVTGFRPLEQYF.

V and J are TRBV29-1 and TRBJ1-2; D call uncertain. The CDR3 has 15 amino acids. The ends were cut back, 2 bases at V and 2 bases at J, with 15 bases in the middle. The V gene's germline CDR1 is SQVTM and CDR2 ANQGSEA. The CDR3 loop is CSVEHLPLQNYGYTF. The CDR3 DNA reads as TGCAGCGTTGAACATCTCCCTCTGCAGAACTATGGCTACACCTTC.

V and J are TRBV29-1 and TRBJ2-7, with D possibly being TRBD1 (6 bases). Germline loops: CDR1 SQVTM, CDR2 ANQGSEA. Trimming cost V 5 bases and J 2 bases, with 13 bases left between them. The CDR3 consists of 13 residues. The CDR3 loop reads CSVTEDSTYEQYF. In DNA form, the CDR3 reads TGCAGCGTTACCGAGGACAGTACCTACGAGCAGTACTTC.

This clone came up once. CDR3 region: CASSQDFGPYYGYTF. As DNA, the CDR3 is TGCGCCAGCAGCCAAGATTTTGGGCCTTATTATGGCTACACCTTC. This chain connects TRBV4-3 to TRBJ1-2; D unclear. Germline V CDR1 and CDR2: LGHNA, YSLEER. V was trimmed by 0 bases and J by 5 bases, leaving 13 bases between them. This CDR3 has 15 amino acids.

The J gene is TRBJ1-2, the V gene TRBV5-1; D is unresolved. Germline CDR1 is SGHRS and CDR2 is YFSETQ. V lost 2 bases to trimming and J lost 5 bases, with 13 bases between them. CDR3 length equals 14 residues. CDR3 nucleotides: TGCGCCAGCAGCTTCGAGAGCTCACCGTATGGCTACACCTTC. Translated: CASSFESSPYGYTF.

V gene TRBV27 combines with J gene TRBJ2-1; 8 bases fit TRBD2. This CDR3 has 16 residues. Germline-derived CDR1 and CDR2 are MNHEY and SMNVEV (reference sequence). The V and J ends lost 6 bases and 2 bases, in that order; junction bases with no gene match: 9. The CDR3 spells CASRAGVGDAYNEQFF. The CDR3 DNA follows: TGTGCCAGCAGAGCGGGAGTGGGAGACGCCTACAATGAGCAGTTCTTC.

The V gene is TRBV28, the J gene TRBJ2-1, with 11 bases identical to TRBD2. Per the germline V gene, CDR1 is MDHEN and CDR2 is SYDVKM. The J segment lost 4 bases and the V segment lost 7 bases, leaving 12 bases of the junction unmatched. This CDR3 spans 17 amino acids. The CDR3 region has the DNA TGTGCCAGCACCCCTGGGGTAGCGGGGGGGTTTTACAATGAGCAGTTCTTC. This sequence encodes CASTPGVAGGFYNEQFF.

This clone is a singleton in its sample. The chain uses TRBV2 and TRBJ2-3; no clear D gene. Between the trimmed V and J ends, which lost 7 bases and 0 bases, there was a span of 2 bases. From germline, CDR1 is SNHLY and CDR2 FYNNEI. The CDR3 totals 11 residues. The CDR3 loop is CASKSTDTQYF. The DNA of the CDR3 is TGTGCCAGCAAAAGCACAGATACGCAGTATTTT.

The chain recombines TRBV25-1 with TRBJ1-2; tentatively, D is TRBD1 (5 bases). Trimming took off 10 bases at V and 2 bases at J, with 11 bases between the two ends. This CDR3 has 12 amino acids. Germline V CDR1 and CDR2: MGHDK, SYGVNS. Here the CDR3 reads CATSPGNYGYTF. For the CDR3, the DNA is TGTGCCACCTCCCCAGGGAACTATGGCTACACCTTC.

This clone was detected only once. The chain is built from TRBV7-9 and TRBJ1-1; D gene ambiguous. Germline-derived CDR1 and CDR2 are SEHNR and FQNEAQ (reference sequence). The CDR3 has 18 residues. V was clipped by 4 bases and J by 2 bases, with 23 bases between them. CDR3 nucleotide sequence: TGTGCCAGCAGCTCTACCTTGCTCGGAAAGGAACCTAACACTGAAGCTTTCTTT. Translation gives CASSSTLLGKEPNTEAFF.

DNA for the CDR3: TGTGCCAGCGGACCGGGACAGGGGGGAGAGACCCAGTACTTC. Its protein product is CASGPGQGGETQYF. The V call is TRBV2, the J call TRBJ2-5, with 11 bases lining up with TRBD1. Germline CDR1 and CDR2: SNHLY and FYNNEI. Trimming at V came to 8 bases and at J to 4 bases, leaving 6 bases not matched to a gene. The CDR3 extends over 14 amino acids.

Comment on this clone: The same CDR3 is also encoded by other DNA sequences in this sample. The chain couples TRBV6-5 to TRBJ1-2; D remains ambiguous. The CDR3 is 13 amino acids. V was trimmed by 0 bases and J by 2 bases, leaving 4 bases between them. CDR1 and CDR2 (germline): MNHEY, SVGAGI. The CDR3: CASSYSENYGYTF. The CDR3 nucleotides are TGTGCCAGCAGTTACTCAGAGAACTATGGCTACACCTTC.

The CDR3 coding sequence is TGTGCCAGCAGCTTGACAGGGGGCTTGGATACGCAGTATTTT. Translating it yields CASSLTGGLDTQYF. V usage is TRBV7-9 and J usage is TRBJ2-3; 10 bases match TRBD1. Germline V gives CDR1 SEHNR, CDR2 FQNEAQ (reference sequence). The CDR3 length is 14 residues. J was trimmed by 6 bases and V by 3 bases; bases with no gene match: 3.

Of note for this clone: At one end the junction does not follow the germline gene, possibly because of a read error. The genes are TRBV13 and TRBJ2-1; D gene unclear. The CDR3 extends over 12 amino acids. The V gene's germline CDR1 is PRHDT and CDR2 FYEKMQ (reference sequence). CDR3 region: CASSLGPTEQFF. As DNA, the CDR3 is TGTGCCAGCAGCCTAGGACCAACTGAGCAGTTCTTC.

V is TRBV6-1 and J is TRBJ2-7, with D hard to call. The length of the CDR3 is 15 residues. Germline V lookup: CDR1 MNHNS, CDR2 SASEGT. With 2 bases removed from V and 0 bases from J, the gap between germline ends came to 11 bases. The CDR3 DNA follows: TGTGCCAGCAGTGAATCGCCCGGCCACTCCTACGAGCAGTACTTC. It codes for CASSESPGHSYEQYF.

V is TRBV10-2 and J is TRBJ1-2, with TRBD1 identical over 8 bases. This CDR3 comprises 15 residues. V was pared by 4 bases and J by 2 bases, with 6 bases of the junction left unmatched. Germline V gene lookup returns CDR1 WSHSY and CDR2 SAAADI. CDR3 residues: CASSARGQGNYGYTF. The CDR3 DNA reads TGCGCCAGCAGTGCCAGGGGGCAGGGAAACTATGGCTACACCTTC.

The V gene is TRBV27, the J gene TRBJ2-7; D perhaps matches TRBD2 (6 bases). CDR1 and CDR2 from the germline V gene are MNHEY and SMNVEV (reference sequence). The CDR3 loop spans 13 amino acids. Deletions cut 4 bases from V and 3 bases from J, with 10 bases between. CDR3 nucleotides: TGTGCCAGCAGTTCGACTAGAGACTACGAGCAGTACTTC. Its protein is CASSSTRDYEQYF.

This chain joins TRBV4-2 and TRBJ2-3; 11 bases map to TRBD2. Germline V gene data show CDR1 as LGHNA and CDR2 as YNFKEQ. Trimming took 6 bases from V and 5 from J; bases not matched to a gene: 7. The CDR3 covers 15 residues. CDR3 amino acids: CASRELAGGEDTQYF. The CDR3 DNA sequence: TGTGCCAGCAGGGAGCTAGCGGGGGGCGAAGATACGCAGTATTTT.

The chain has TRBV7-9 and TRBJ2-1; 7 bases map to TRBD2. The CDR3 covers 15 residues. From germline, CDR1 is SEHNR and CDR2 FQNEAQ (reference sequence). Germline trimming cut 2 bases from V and 5 bases from J; bases unmatched to any gene: 6. In nucleotides, the CDR3 is TGTGCCAGCAGCTTAACGTGGGAGGGCCACAATGAGCAGTTCTTC. It codes for CASSLTWEGHNEQFF.